This entry lists 9 T cell receptor beta chains sequenced from one sample in a study of cytomegalovirus exposure and HLA in healthy donors. In the PCR, 60 Vbeta and 13 Jbeta primers were used. TCRdb's table, derived via immunoSEQ multiplex PCR, lists solely in-frame clones and lacks some. The sample holds approximately 54,000 clones, around 82% seen once. Specimen: PBMCs. The receptors originated from a woman under 30 in good health and CMV-seronegative.

This chain links TRBV30 with TRBJ1-2; the D gene is possibly TRBD1 (6 bases). The CDR3 extends over 15 amino acids. The germline CDR1 and CDR2 sequences are GTSNPN and SVGIG (reference sequence). V dropped 3 bases and J dropped 8 bases, with 22 bases sitting between them. CDR3 residues: CAWSHSITGTDGYTF. For the CDR3, the DNA is TGTGCCTGGAGCCACTCCATCACAGGGACGGACGGCTACACCTTC.

This clone occurred a few times. This chain links TRBV9 with TRBJ2-1; TRBD2 might be the D (5 bases). The CDR3 length is 13 residues. Germline CDR1 is SGDLS and CDR2 is YYNGEE. With 0 bases removed from V and 9 bases from J, the gap between germline ends came to 10 bases. This chain's CDR3 is CASSVDGVPEQFF. The CDR3 coding sequence is TGTGCCAGCAGCGTAGACGGGGTTCCTGAGCAGTTCTTC.

This rearrangement joins TRBV10-2 to TRBJ2-7; 14 bases are shared with TRBD2. V was pared by 9 bases and J by 0 bases, with 1 base of the junction left unmatched. Germline-derived CDR1 and CDR2 are WSHSY and SAAADI. This CDR3 is 14 amino acids long. The CDR3 sequence: CASGTSGSSYEQYF. The CDR3 nucleotides are TGCGCCAGTGGGACTAGCGGGAGCTCCTACGAGCAGTACTTC.

The rearrangement joins TRBV28 to TRBJ2-5; TRBD1 matches at 9 bases. The V and J ends lost 4 bases and 5 bases, in that order; junction bases with no gene match: 8. The length of the CDR3 is 15 residues. Germline V gene sequence: CDR1 MDHEN, CDR2 SYDVKM. CDR3: CASSSYNRGLETQYF. CDR3 nucleotide sequence: TGTGCCAGCAGTTCTTACAACAGGGGGCTGGAGACCCAGTACTTC.

The chain recombines TRBV23-1 with TRBJ2-3; D may be TRBD1 (6 bases). TRBV23-1 is known as an ORF, though its function is uncertain. The CDR3 totals 17 residues. Trimming removed 2 bases from V and 0 bases from J, with 15 bases in between. DNA for the CDR3: TGCGCCAGCAGTCAAGGCCGGGACACCCTTAGCACAGATACGCAGTATTTT. This codes for CASSQGRDTLSTDTQYF.

V is TRBV10-3 and J is TRBJ2-5; maybe TRBD2 (6 bases). This CDR3 spans 15 amino acids. Between the trimmed V and J ends, which lost 0 bases and 5 bases, there was a span of 13 bases. Germline CDR1 is ENHRY and CDR2 is SYGVKD. CDR3 region: CAISESRGSVETQYF. CDR3 nucleotide sequence: TGTGCCATCAGTGAGTCCCGGGGGTCAGTTGAGACCCAGTACTTC.

The chain is built from TRBV11-3 and TRBJ2-3, with TRBD1 matching 9 bases. The CDR3 consists of 15 residues. Germline-derived CDR1 and CDR2 are SGHNT and YENEEA. The junction had 4 bases not matched to a gene; V was cut back by 5 bases and J by 1 base. DNA for the CDR3: TGTGCCAGCAGCGATCGGACAGGGGGCACAGATACGCAGTATTTT. It is translated as CASSDRTGGTDTQYF.

This clone was counted between two and nine times. This rearrangement joins TRBV29-1 to TRBJ2-5, with 8 bases that match TRBD1. Per germline, CDR1 SQVTM and CDR2 ANQGSEA. V shed 7 bases, J shed 3 bases, and the junction held 22 bases outside the gene matches. The CDR3 contains 18 residues. CDR3 amino acids: CSGRRTRDRSVAEETQYF. CDR3 nucleotide sequence: TGCAGCGGTCGAAGGACCAGGGACAGGTCGGTGGCAGAAGAGACCCAGTACTTC.

The rearrangement uses TRBV27 and TRBJ2-1, with a possible D match to TRBD1 (6 bases). Germline CDR1 MNHEY, CDR2 SMNVEV (reference sequence). This CDR3 has 14 amino acids. Trimming pared 4 bases from V and 8 bases from J, leaving 15 bases between. CDR3 amino acids: CASSSRGRGDEQFF. The CDR3 DNA sequence: TGTGCCAGCAGTTCCAGGGGCAGGGGCGATGAGCAGTTCTTC.